These T cell receptor beta chains were read from a single sample in a study of blood T cell repertoires in COVID-19. The method was immunoSEQ multiplex PCR; TCRdb's version includes in-frame clones alone and lacks a portion of them. The table has about 100,000 clones, about nine tenths seen once. The sample taken for sequencing was peripheral blood. The receptors were gathered from a woman aged 30 to 39 with acute or convalescent COVID-19. The CDR3 runs from the conserved cysteine through the conserved F or W. The D gene is left open where the match is weak. Rows may omit the clone size; those that give it use once, few, many or a size class.

d_call j_call v_call clone_size cdr3_nt cdr3_aa
TRBD2 TRBJ2-3 TRBV19 NA TGTGCCAGTAGTATGAGACCCCGGGGACTAGGTCGCACAGATACGCAGTATTTT CASSMRPRGLGRTDTQYF
TRBD2 TRBJ2-3 TRBV7-2 NA TGTGCCAGCAGCTCTTACCCACTAGCGGGGGGGGGAGATACGCAGTATTTT CASSSYPLAGGGDTQYF
NA TRBJ1-1 TRBV18 once TGTGCCAGCTCACCACCCTTAGGGAGTGGCACTGAAGCTTTCTTT CASSPPLGSGTEAFF
NA TRBJ2-7 TRBV4-2 NA TGTGCCAGCAGCCAAGAAGAAGGGAGGTACGAGCAGTACTTC CASSQEEGRYEQYF
TRBD2 TRBJ2-5 TRBV19 NA TGTGCCAGTAGTGGGGCTAGCGGGGCAGTTGAGACCCAGTACTTC CASSGASGAVETQYF
NA TRBJ1-6 TRBV30 NA TGTGCCTGGACCCCGTCCTATAATTCACCCCTCCACTTT CAWTPSYNSPLHF
NA TRBJ1-1 TRBV5-1 NA TGCGCCAGCAGCTTGGACGGCAGGGCACAGGCCGCTGAAGCTTTCTTT CASSLDGRAQAAEAFF
NA TRBJ1-1 TRBV6-5 NA TGTGCCAGCAACACAGGGATTGGGACTGAAGCTTTCTTT CASNTGIGTEAFF
NA TRBJ1-2 TRBV29-1 NA TGCAGCGTTGTAGGTGACAGGAATGGCTACACCTTC CSVVGDRNGYTF
NA TRBJ2-7 TRBV28 once TGTGCCAGCCGCCGGGTTCTCGACTACGAGCAGTACTTC CASRRVLDYEQYF
TRBD2 TRBJ2-5 TRBV10-3 NA TGTGCCATCAGCCGGACTAGCGAGACACAAGAGACCCAGTACTTC CAISRTSETQETQYF
NA TRBJ1-6 TRBV28 NA TGTGCCAGCAGTTTAGCAGGGGACGGTCGTTCACCCCTCCACTTT CASSLAGDGRSPLHF
TRBD1 TRBJ1-1 TRBV18 NA TGTGCCAGCTCACTCCACAGGGGCGAGAACACTGAAGCTTTCTTT CASSLHRGENTEAFF
NA TRBJ1-1 TRBV4-2 NA TGTGCCAGCAGCCAAGACAGGGGAGCTGAAGCTTTCTTT CASSQDRGAEAFF
NA TRBJ1-2 TRBV29-1 NA TGCAGCGTTGGAGGGCCCAGAAGAAACTATGGCTACACCTTC CSVGGPRRNYGYTF
NA TRBJ1-3 TRBV28 few TGTGCCAGCAGGCGGGGGCGGGACACCATATATTTT CASRRGRDTIYF
NA TRBJ1-6 TRBV7-8 NA TGTGCCAGCAGCTTCGGGCAGGGTGGTAATTCACCCCTCCACTTT CASSFGQGGNSPLHF
TRBD2 TRBJ2-1 TRBV27 NA TGTGCCAGCAGTTTATCGGCCGGGACTAGGGGGTACAATGAGCAGTTCTTC CASSLSAGTRGYNEQFF
NA TRBJ2-7 TRBV11-2 NA TGTGCCAGCAGCTCGACGTCAGGGGACTCCTACGAGCAGTACTTC CASSSTSGDSYEQYF
NA TRBJ2-2 TRBV2 NA TGTGCCAGCAGCCAGGGTAGGGGCACCGGGGAGCTGTTTTTT CASSQGRGTGELFF
TRBD2 TRBJ2-3 TRBV27 NA TGTGCCAGCAGTTTGTGGGCTAGCGGGAGCGGAGGCACAGATACGCAGTATTTT CASSLWASGSGGTDTQYF
NA TRBJ2-3 TRBV28 NA TGTGCCAGCACCGAGGGAGGAGGCCCTCTACGCACAGATACGCAGTATTTT CASTEGGGPLRTDTQYF
NA TRBJ1-2 TRBV19 NA TGTGCCAGTAGTATTTTTGGAGGGAACTATGGCTACACCTTC CASSIFGGNYGYTF
TRBD1 TRBJ2-5 TRBV10-3 NA TGTGCCACCGACCGGGACAGGGGCGGGGAGACCCAGTACTTC CATDRDRGGETQYF
NA TRBJ1-3 TRBV6-5 NA TGTGCCACTTCCAGAGGCTCTGGAAACACCATATATTTT CATSRGSGNTIYF
TRBD1 TRBJ1-1 TRBV12-3/TRBV12-4 NA TGTGCCAGCAGTCCCGGGACAGGGACTGAAGCTTTCTTT CASSPGTGTEAFF
NA TRBJ1-2 TRBV7-9 NA TGTGCCAGCAGCCCCCGCGGGACCGGACTCTTC CASSPRGTGLF
NA TRBJ1-4 TRBV5-1 once TGCGCCAGCAGCTTGAACAGGGCTAGTGAAAAACTGTTTTTT CASSLNRASEKLFF
NA TRBJ2-3 TRBV5-1 once TGCGCCAGCAGCTTTGGGGGGGCTAGCACAGATACGCAGTATTTT CASSFGGASTDTQYF
TRBD1 TRBJ2-7 TRBV6-5 NA TGTGCCAGCAGTTATGATAGGACAGGGTCCTACGAGCAGTACTTC CASSYDRTGSYEQYF
NA TRBJ1-3 TRBV25-1 NA TGTGCCAGCAGGGGGCAGAGCCGAAACACCATATATTTT CASRGQSRNTIYF
TRBD2 TRBJ2-1 TRBV18 NA TGTGCCAGCACCCGCTTTAAGACTAGCGGGCAGAACACGGGCAATGAGCAGTTCTTC CASTRFKTSGQNTGNEQFF
TRBD1 TRBJ2-7 TRBV29-1 NA TGCAGCGCGAACATCCGGGACAGGGGCTACGAGCAGTACTTC CSANIRDRGYEQYF
TRBD1 TRBJ1-6 TRBV10-3 NA TGTGCCATCGGCGAATACAGGGGCGATTCACCCCTCCACTTT CAIGEYRGDSPLHF
NA TRBJ1-3 TRBV7-6 once TGTGCCAGCAGCTTAGCACAGTCAATCTCTGGAAACACCATATATTTT CASSLAQSISGNTIYF
NA TRBJ1-1 TRBV5-6 once TGTGCCAGCAGCTTGGCCCCAGGGATGTCCACTGAAGCTTTCTTT CASSLAPGMSTEAFF
TRBD2 TRBJ2-6 TRBV2 NA TGTGCCAGCAGTGACGCCCCGGGGGGGTCTGGGGCCAACGTCCTGACTTTC CASSDAPGGSGANVLTF
TRBD1 TRBJ2-1 TRBV3-1/TRBV3-2 once TGTGCCAGCAGCCATGGACAGGGGGCAGATGAGCAGTTCTTC CASSHGQGADEQFF
TRBD1 TRBJ2-1 TRBV6-1 NA TGTGCCAGCAGTGAAGCCCTGGCGGACAGGGGGCAGTTCTTC CASSEALADRGQFF
TRBD1 TRBJ1-1 TRBV7-2 once TGTGCCAGCAGCCCGCTTTGGACAGGGAACACTGAAGCTTTCTTT CASSPLWTGNTEAFF
NA TRBJ2-7 TRBV13 NA TGTGCCAGCAGCCCTGAGGGCTTATACGAGCAGTACTTC CASSPEGLYEQYF
TRBD2 TRBJ2-7 TRBV7-2 NA TGTGCCAGCAGCTTAGTGGCGGGGGTAGAGCAGTACTTC CASSLVAGVEQYF